This T cell receptor beta chain comes out of a study of blood T cell repertoires in COVID-19. Overall study context: Nucleic acid was either cDNA or gDNA, and it came from T cells, B-cell-depleted T cells, or PBMCs.

Losses at the gene ends were 6 bases for V and 5 bases for J; bases not matched to a gene: 11. The CDR3 spans 15 residues. Germline CDR1 is SGHVS and CDR2 is FQNEAQ. Participant ages covered about 18 to 100 years across 24 US areas. Authors' methods: Reference gene primer amplification gave estimated nucleated cell counts. TCRdb keeps only in-frame clones here, not all; method: immunoSEQ multiplex PCR. The V and J calls and clone size come from that table; D and trimming were worked out from the DNA. The sample consists of roughly 250,000 clones, 85% to 90% of them appearing once. This TCR was recovered from a woman aged 45-65 years who had recovered from COVID-19. This chain connects TRBV7-8 to TRBJ2-5; the match to TRBD1 covers 8 bases. The sample was PBMCs or T cells enriched from blood (not recorded which). The CDR3 DNA reads as TGTGCCAGCAGTTCCCCAACAGGGGGAGAGGAGACCCAGTACTTC. Translation: CASSSPTGGEETQYF.